The T cell receptor (beta chain) under discussion was sequenced for a study of blood T cell repertoires in COVID-19. The CDR3 extends over 15 amino acids. V gave up 0 bases and J gave up 5 bases, with 13 bases separating them. Germline-derived CDR1 and CDR2 are ENHRY and SYGVKD. Sequencing used immunoSEQ multiplex PCR; TCRdb keeps in-frame clones, though not all of them. The sample includes 85,000 to 120,000 clones, approximately 80% of them seen just once. This chain joins TRBV10-3 and TRBJ1-2, with a possible D match to TRBD1 (6 bases). The specimen sequenced was peripheral blood. The clonotype originates from a man older than 75 with COVID-19, enrolled during active disease. The CDR3 loop is CAISESTGGLYGYTF. CDR3 DNA: TGTGCCATCAGTGAGTCGACGGGGGGGCTTTATGGCTACACCTTC.